These 10 T cell receptor beta chains came from one sample sequenced in a study of T-cell memory formation after mild COVID-19. TCRdb reprocessed the 5' RACE reads with MiXCR, giving one entry per CDR3 protein. Found here are a few hundred thousand distinct CDR3 sequences, approximately 16% of them singletons; the top ten hold about 22%. Source material: PBMCs or a T cell subset sorted from them (not recorded which). These receptors came from a man between 18 and 35 years old who had mild COVID-19 (a few samples of this study predate the infection). Cell type and time point are not known.

The chain employs TRBV5-1 and TRBJ2-5; the D is unclear. Trimming removed 1 base from V and 0 bases from J, with 13 bases in between. Germline V lookup: CDR1 SGHRS, CDR2 YFSETQ. The CDR3 contains 16 residues. In nucleotides, the CDR3 is TGCGCCAGCAGCTTGTCAGGATCGAGACACCAAGAGACCCAGTACTTC. Its protein product is CASSLSGSRHQETQYF.

The J gene is TRBJ1-4, the V gene TRBV29-1; no reliable D call. Trimming took 3 bases from V and 10 from J, leaving 12 bases between them. This CDR3 is built from 12 residues. Germline assignment: CDR1 SQVTM and CDR2 ANQGSEA. Written as DNA, the CDR3 is TGCAGCGTTGAGGACCCAGCTGGAAAACTGTTTTTT. Translating it yields CSVEDPAGKLFF.

The chain has TRBV6-2 or TRBV6-3 and TRBJ2-1; D is uncertain. V was shortened by 7 bases and J by 5 bases, with 21 bases between the two germline ends. Germline CDR1 MNHEY, CDR2 SVGEGT. The CDR3 extends over 16 amino acids. The CDR3: CASTENSGSSHNEQFF. In nucleotides, the CDR3 is TGTGCCAGCACCGAAAATTCCGGGTCTTCCCACAATGAGCAGTTCTTC.

CDR3: CAWSVHGDQPQHF. As DNA, the CDR3 is TGTGCCTGGAGTGTACATGGGGATCAGCCCCAGCATTTT. The chain combines TRBV30 with TRBJ1-5, with D unclear. The CDR3 spans 13 residues. Germline CDR1 reads GTSNPN; CDR2 reads SVGIG (reference sequence). V was clipped by 0 bases and J by 5 bases, with 8 bases between them.

The table lists this clonotype with a few counts. The chain couples TRBV3-1 to TRBJ2-7, with TRBD2 as a possible D gene (5 bases). Trimming stripped 2 bases from V and 5 bases from J, with 10 bases between. From germline, CDR1 is LGHDT and CDR2 YNNKEL (reference sequence). The CDR3 covers 13 residues. The CDR3 region is CASSQTGFNEQYV. Written as DNA, the CDR3 is TGTGCCAGCAGCCAAACGGGGTTCAACGAGCAGTACGTC.

A few counts support this clonotype. The CDR3 is CASSPGQGAGEQFF. CDR3 bases: TGTGCCAGCAGCCCGGGACAGGGGGCAGGTGAGCAGTTCTTC. The chain has TRBV7-2 and TRBJ2-1; TRBD1 matches at 12 bases. Germline loops: CDR1 SGHTA, CDR2 FQGNSA. The ends lost 5 bases at V and 9 bases at J; junction bases unmatched: 5. This CDR3 spans 14 amino acids.

The chain carries TRBV18 and TRBJ2-1; a possible D gene is TRBD2 (6 bases). Germline CDR1 KGHSH, CDR2 LQKENI. Trimming left V 2 bases short and J 10 bases short, with 9 bases between. The CDR3 is 12 amino acids. The CDR3 DNA reads as TGTGCCAGCTCACCAGGAGGGTACGAGCAGTTCTTC. It specifies CASSPGGYEQFF.

At least ten counts were recorded for this clonotype. The rearrangement joins TRBV12-3 or TRBV12-4 to TRBJ2-3, with 9 bases lining up with TRBD2. The junction had 5 bases not matched to a gene; V was cut back by 6 bases and J by 4 bases. The length of the CDR3 is 14 residues. CDR3 sequence: CASSLSGGSDTQYF. The CDR3, as DNA: TGTGCCAGCAGCCTTAGCGGGGGATCAGATACGCAGTATTTT.

The chain joins TRBV27 to TRBJ2-1, with 13 bases identical to TRBD2. The CDR3 has 14 amino acids. The germline V gene has CDR1 MNHEY and CDR2 SMNVEV (reference sequence). With 6 bases clipped from V and 6 bases from J, the junction kept 2 bases outside the gene matches. CDR3 sequence reads: CASRTSGGTNEQFF. The CDR3 bases are TGTGCCAGCAGGACTAGCGGGGGGACCAATGAGCAGTTCTTC.

The chain carries TRBV20-1 and TRBJ2-5; the match to TRBD2 covers 7 bases. CDR3 length: 13 residues. In germline, CDR1 is DFQATT, CDR2 SNEGSKA (reference sequence). The CDR3 protein is CRIESGVSGTQYF. The DNA for the CDR3 is TGCAGAATAGAGAGCGGGGTCTCCGGGACCCAGTACTTC.